In its sample, the clone carrying this T cell receptor beta chain was seen many times. These data come from a study of human T cells and chemical hapten exposure. The germline V gene encodes CDR1 SGHRS and CDR2 YFSETQ. V was clipped by 1 base and J by 6 bases, with 20 bases between them. CDR3 length: 16 residues. Time point: pre-sensitization, week 0. Indicated treatment: therapeutic diphenylcyclopropenone sensitization with weekly scalp DPC. TCRdb redid the calling of the RACE reads with MiXCR, one entry per CDR3 protein. The sample holds roughly 260,000 distinct CDR3 sequences; approximately 8.4% are singletons and the top ten take around 2.5%.

V and J are TRBV5-1 and TRBJ2-7; maybe TRBD1 (6 bases). The TCR sequence derives from a woman aged 35 to 49 with alopecia areata. Some clones in this sample may be carry-over from other donors' samples. Sequencing used whole blood, obtained in connection with sensitization to the hapten diphenylcyclopropenone (DPC). The CDR3 sequence is CASSLQGQLHLREQYF. CDR3 sequence (DNA): TGCGCCAGCAGCTTGCAGGGGCAGCTTCATTTACGCGAGCAGTACTTC.